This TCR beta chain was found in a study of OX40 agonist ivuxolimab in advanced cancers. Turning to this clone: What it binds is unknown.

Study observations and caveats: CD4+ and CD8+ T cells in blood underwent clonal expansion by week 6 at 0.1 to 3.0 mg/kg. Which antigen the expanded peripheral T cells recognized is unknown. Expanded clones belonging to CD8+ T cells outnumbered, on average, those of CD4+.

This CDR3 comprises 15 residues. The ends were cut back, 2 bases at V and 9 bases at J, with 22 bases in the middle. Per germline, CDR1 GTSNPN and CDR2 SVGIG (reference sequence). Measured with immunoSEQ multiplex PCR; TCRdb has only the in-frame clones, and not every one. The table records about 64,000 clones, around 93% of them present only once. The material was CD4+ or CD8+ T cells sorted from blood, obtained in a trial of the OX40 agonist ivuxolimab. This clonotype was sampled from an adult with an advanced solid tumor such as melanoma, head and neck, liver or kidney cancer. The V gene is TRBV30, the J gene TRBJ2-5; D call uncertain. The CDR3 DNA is TGTGCCTGGAGTTCTCTTGTGTCTAGAGATCGGGCCCAGTACTTC. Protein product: CAWSSLVSRDRAQYF.